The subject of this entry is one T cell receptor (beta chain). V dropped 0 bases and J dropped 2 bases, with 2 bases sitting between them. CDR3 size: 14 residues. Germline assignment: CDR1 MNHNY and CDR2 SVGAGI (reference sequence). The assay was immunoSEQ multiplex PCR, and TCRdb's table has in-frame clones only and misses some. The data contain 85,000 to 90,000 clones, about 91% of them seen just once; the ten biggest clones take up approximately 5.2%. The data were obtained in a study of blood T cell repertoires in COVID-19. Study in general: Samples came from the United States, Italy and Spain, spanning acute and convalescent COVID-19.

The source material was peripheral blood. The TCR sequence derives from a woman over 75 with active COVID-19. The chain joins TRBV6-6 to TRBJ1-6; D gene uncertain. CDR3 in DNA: TGTGCCAGCAGTTACTCCGCCTATAATTCACCCCTCCACTTT. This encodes CASSYSAYNSPLHF.